The present TCR beta chain was sequenced within a study of T cell repertoires in cytomegalovirus infection. V lost 5 bases, J lost 7 bases, and 12 bases lay in between. The length of the CDR3 is 13 residues. CDR1 and CDR2 (germline): MRHNA, SNTAGT. TCRdb used MiXCR to reprocess the reads, holding one entry per CDR3 protein. The table has around 530,000 distinct CDR3 sequences, about 25% seen once. This chain uses TRBV6-4 with TRBJ2-1; tentatively, D is TRBD1 (5 bases). Sequencing was performed on PBMCs. The clonotype originates from a human donor in good health (CMV status not recorded). Some clones in this sample may be carry-over from other donors' samples. The CDR3 here is CASSRRAENEQFF. The CDR3 DNA follows: TGTGCCAGCAGTCGCAGGGCCGAGAATGAGCAGTTCTTC.